Listed below are T cell receptor beta chains from one sample, sequenced in a study of T cells in Graves' hyperthyroidism and ophthalmopathy. TCRdb re-analysed the multiplex PCR reads in MiXCR, keeping a single row per CDR3 protein. The repertoire holds a few hundred thousand distinct CDR3 sequences, with approximately 14% as singletons. The source material was blood. The source is a woman aged 18-29 years with Graves' hyperthyroidism. Both conserved end residues are part of each CDR3. Each record gives: clone size, D gene, J gene, V gene, CDR3 protein, CDR3 DNA. A D gene is named only where the DNA matches it firmly. Where a row states a size, it is once, few, many or the class of an expanded clone; other rows omit it.

- TRBD2 TRBJ2-2 TRBV27 CASSLGLHTGELFF TGTGCCAGCAGTTTGGGACTACACACCGGGGAGCTGTTTTTT
few - TRBJ1-2 TRBV20-1 CSAPPQGHGYTF TGCAGTGCTCCGCCACAGGGTCATGGCTACACCTTC
many TRBD1 TRBJ2-3 TRBV12-3/TRBV12-4 CASSPLGQITDTQYF TGTGCCAGCAGTCCTCTGGGACAGATCACAGATACGCAGTATTTT
many - TRBJ2-1 TRBV29-1 CSVVPSIRRFNNEQFF TGCAGCGTTGTACCATCAATAAGGCGGTTCAACAATGAGCAGTTCTTC
many TRBD1 TRBJ2-5 TRBV7-8 CASSLGPDRDNQETQYF TGTGCCAGCAGCTTAGGTCCGGACAGGGATAACCAAGAGACCCAGTACTTC
many TRBD2 TRBJ2-3 TRBV20-1 CSALSRTSGNTDTQYF TGCAGTGCTCTCAGCAGGACTAGCGGAAACACAGATACGCAGTATTTT
many TRBD2 TRBJ2-1 TRBV7-3 CASSRSGGGYNEQFF TGTGCCAGCAGCCGTAGCGGGGGCGGATACAATGAGCAGTTCTTC
few - TRBJ1-2 TRBV6-1 CASSDEAKTF TGTGCCAGCAGTGATGAGGCTAAAACCTTC
- - TRBJ2-7 TRBV28 CASSHRDFPYEQYF TGTGCCAGCAGTCACCGGGACTTTCCCTACGAGCAGTACTTC
many - TRBJ2-6 TRBV6-1 CASSVLTGGANVLTF TGTGCCAGCAGTGTCCTAACTGGGGGGGCCAACGTCCTGACTTTC
- - TRBJ1-4 TRBV7-9 CASGNGWGVRNEKLFF TGTGCCAGCGGGAATGGATGGGGCGTACGAAATGAAAAACTGTTTTTT
- - TRBJ1-4 TRBV4-3 CASSQGTPTNEKLFF TGCGCCAGCAGCCAAGGGACCCCAACTAATGAAAAACTGTTTTTT
many - TRBJ2-1 TRBV11-2 CASGGGEGDNEQFF TGTGCCAGCGGAGGGGGCGAGGGTGACAATGAGCAGTTCTTC
few - TRBJ1-4 TRBV5-5 CASSLRQPRGEKLFF TGTGCCAGCAGCCTCCGACAGCCCCGGGGCGAAAAACTGTTTTTT
many TRBD1 TRBJ1-5 TRBV10-2 CASSRQGNSNQPQHF TGCGCCAGCAGCAGACAGGGCAATAGCAATCAGCCCCAGCATTTT
many TRBD1 TRBJ2-7 TRBV28 CASSPDRNAYEQYF TGTGCCAGCAGTCCGGACAGGAACGCCTACGAGCAGTACTTC
many - TRBJ1-4 TRBV30 CAWPRGSPEKLFF TGTGCCTGGCCCCGGGGTTCCCCTGAAAAACTGTTTTTT
many - TRBJ2-1 TRBV27 CASSLTSQNNEQFF TGTGCCAGCAGTTTAACTAGCCAGAACAATGAGCAGTTCTTC
many - TRBJ2-2 TRBV7-2 CASSLIPPTGELFF TGTGCCAGCAGCTTAATCCCTCCTACCGGGGAGCTGTTTTTT
- - TRBJ1-4 TRBV30 CAWGHGNEKLFF TGTGCCTGGGGTCACGGTAATGAAAAACTGTTTTTT
- - TRBJ2-2 TRBV19 CASSIQGITGELFF TGTGCCAGTAGTATCCAAGGGATCACCGGGGAGCTGTTTTTT
many TRBD2 TRBJ2-5 TRBV7-9 CASSGSSGVETQYF TGTGCCAGCAGCGGTTCTAGCGGGGTGGAGACCCAGTACTTC
few - TRBJ2-1 TRBV3-1 CASSQVETDEQFF TGTGCCAGCAGCCAGGTAGAAACTGATGAGCAGTTCTTC
few TRBD1 TRBJ2-7 TRBV6-2/TRBV6-3 CASSWTGYEQYF TGTGCCAGCAGTTGGACAGGGTACGAGCAGTACTTC
many TRBD1 TRBJ2-5 TRBV6-1 CASRSRGPETQYF TGTGCCAGCAGAAGCAGGGGGCCGGAGACCCAGTACTTC
many - TRBJ2-6 TRBV18 CASSRGISGANVLTF TGTGCCAGCTCACGGGGGATCTCTGGGGCCAACGTCCTGACTTTC
- TRBD1 TRBJ1-1 TRBV19 CASSFDREGTEAFF TGTGCCAGTAGTTTCGACAGGGAGGGAACTGAAGCTTTCTTT
few TRBD2 TRBJ2-2 TRBV19 CASGETSGSSVGELFF TGTGCCAGTGGGGAGACTAGCGGGAGCAGTGTCGGGGAGCTGTTTTTT